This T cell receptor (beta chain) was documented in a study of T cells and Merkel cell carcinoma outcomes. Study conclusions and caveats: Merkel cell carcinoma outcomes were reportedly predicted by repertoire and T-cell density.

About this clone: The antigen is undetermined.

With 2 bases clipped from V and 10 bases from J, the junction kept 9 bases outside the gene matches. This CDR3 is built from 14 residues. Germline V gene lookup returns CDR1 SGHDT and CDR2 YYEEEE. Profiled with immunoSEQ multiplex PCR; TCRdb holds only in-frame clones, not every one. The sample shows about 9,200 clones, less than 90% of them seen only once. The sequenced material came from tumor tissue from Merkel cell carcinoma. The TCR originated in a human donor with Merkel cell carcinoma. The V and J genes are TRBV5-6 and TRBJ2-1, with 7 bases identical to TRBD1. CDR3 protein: CASSFRGPRQEQFF. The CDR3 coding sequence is TGTGCCAGCAGCTTTAGGGGGCCCAGGCAGGAGCAGTTCTTC.